Described below is a single T cell receptor beta chain sequence and its context. Its antigen remains unidentified. Each CDR3 protein is one row after TCRdb ran MiXCR on the RACE reads. The sample has tens of thousands of distinct CDR3 sequences; about an eighth are singletons. The data derive from a study of human T cells and chemical hapten exposure. On the study more broadly: Skin on the upper inner arm, roughly 2 cm by roughly 2 cm in size, was sensitized with 2% DPC. General study findings and limits: No alteration of TCRs above 1 in 1000 frequency was seen with DPC sensitization.

The CDR3 is 14 residues long. Germline-derived CDR1 and CDR2 are SGDLS and YYNGEE. With 4 bases clipped from V and 5 bases from J, the junction kept 6 bases outside the gene matches. As for time point: patch test 3, about 24 weeks after DPC sensitization. Indicated treatment: therapeutic diphenylcyclopropenone sensitization with weekly scalp DPC. Those who donated were patients with alopecia, 18 to 70 years of age, and suitable for DPC. Specimen: whole blood, collected in connection with sensitization to the hapten diphenylcyclopropenone (DPC). The chain joins TRBV9 to TRBJ2-7; 10 nucleotides align to TRBD1. The TCR originated in a man younger than 45 with alopecia areata. Some clones in this sample may be carry-over from other donors' samples. CDR3 protein: CASSPRDRGNEQYF. The CDR3 region has the DNA TGTGCCAGCAGCCCCCGGGACAGGGGTAACGAGCAGTACTTC.